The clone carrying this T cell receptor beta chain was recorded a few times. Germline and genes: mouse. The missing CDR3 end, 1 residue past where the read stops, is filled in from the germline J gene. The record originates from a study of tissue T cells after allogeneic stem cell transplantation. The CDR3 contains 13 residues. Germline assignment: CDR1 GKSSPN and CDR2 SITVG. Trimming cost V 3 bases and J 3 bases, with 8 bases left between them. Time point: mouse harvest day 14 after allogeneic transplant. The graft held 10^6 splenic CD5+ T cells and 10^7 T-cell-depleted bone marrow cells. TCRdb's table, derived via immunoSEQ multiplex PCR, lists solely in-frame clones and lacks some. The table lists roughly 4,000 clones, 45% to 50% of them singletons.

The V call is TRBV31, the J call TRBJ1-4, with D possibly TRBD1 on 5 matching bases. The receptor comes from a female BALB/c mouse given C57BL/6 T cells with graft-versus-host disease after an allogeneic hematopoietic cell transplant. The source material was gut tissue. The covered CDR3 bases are TGTGCCTGGAGGGGGGTGGCCAACGAAAGATTATTT. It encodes CAWRGVANERLF. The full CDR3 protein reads CAWRGVANERLFF.